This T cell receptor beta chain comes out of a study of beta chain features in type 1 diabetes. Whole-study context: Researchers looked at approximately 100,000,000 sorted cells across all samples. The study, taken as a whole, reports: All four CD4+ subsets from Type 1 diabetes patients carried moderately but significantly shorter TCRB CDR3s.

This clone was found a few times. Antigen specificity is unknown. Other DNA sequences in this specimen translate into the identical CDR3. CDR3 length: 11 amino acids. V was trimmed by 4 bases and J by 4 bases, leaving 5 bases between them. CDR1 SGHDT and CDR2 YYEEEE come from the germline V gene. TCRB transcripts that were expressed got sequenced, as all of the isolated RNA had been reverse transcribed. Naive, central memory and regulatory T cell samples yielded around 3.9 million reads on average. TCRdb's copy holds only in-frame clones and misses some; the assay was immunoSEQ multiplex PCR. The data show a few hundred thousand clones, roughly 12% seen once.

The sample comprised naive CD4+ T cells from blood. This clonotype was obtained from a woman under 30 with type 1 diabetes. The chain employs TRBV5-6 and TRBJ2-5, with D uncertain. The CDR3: CASSLRETQYF. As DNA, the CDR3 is TGTGCCAGCAGCCTTCGAGAGACCCAGTACTTC.